The T cell receptor (beta chain) under discussion was sequenced for a study of T cells in Graves' hyperthyroidism and ophthalmopathy. This clonotype was observed a few times. What it recognizes is unknown. It was RNA transcripts that yielded the amplified TCR beta CDR3 regions. First-round RT-PCR targeting the TCR CDR3 was performed with the HTBI primer set. TCRdb reprocessed the multiplex PCR reads via MiXCR and lists one record per CDR3 protein. The data show a few hundred thousand distinct CDR3 sequences, 12% to 15% seen once. Study-wide results and limits: A median around six months before onset, the model predicted ophthalmopathy. Most thyroid clonotypes that were expanded above 0.001 also turned up in blood.

Sequencing used blood. The source of this sequence is a woman in her fifties or sixties with Graves' ophthalmopathy.

CDR3 loop: CASSTLGGNKNIQYF. Here the CDR3 DNA reads TGTGCCAGCAGTACCCTTGGCGGGAACAAAAACATTCAGTACTTC. The gene calls are TRBV27 and TRBJ2-4; weak D call: TRBD2 (6 bases). CDR3 length: 15 amino acids. The germline V gene has CDR1 MNHEY and CDR2 SMNVEV (reference sequence). Trimming left V 5 bases short and J 3 bases short, with 14 bases between.